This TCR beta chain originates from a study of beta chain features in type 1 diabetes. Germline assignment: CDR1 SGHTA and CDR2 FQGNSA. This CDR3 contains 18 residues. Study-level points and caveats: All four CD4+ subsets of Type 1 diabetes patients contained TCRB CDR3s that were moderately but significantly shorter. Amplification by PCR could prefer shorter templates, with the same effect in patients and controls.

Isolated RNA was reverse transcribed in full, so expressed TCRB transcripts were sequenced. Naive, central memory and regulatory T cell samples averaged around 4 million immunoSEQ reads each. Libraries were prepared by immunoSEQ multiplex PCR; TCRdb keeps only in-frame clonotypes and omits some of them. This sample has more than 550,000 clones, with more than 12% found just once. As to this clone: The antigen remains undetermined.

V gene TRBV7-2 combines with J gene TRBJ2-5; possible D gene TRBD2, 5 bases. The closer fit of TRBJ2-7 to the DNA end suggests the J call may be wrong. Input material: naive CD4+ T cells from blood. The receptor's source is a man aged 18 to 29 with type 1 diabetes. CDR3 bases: TGTGCCAGCAGCTTAGTTCTCCCTCTTGAGGGATCGGGCTACGAGCAGTACTTC. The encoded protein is CASSLVLPLEGSGYEQYF.